These 2 T cell receptor beta chains originate from one sample sequenced in a study of beta chain features in type 1 diabetes. Investigators reverse transcribed all isolated RNA, so they sequenced expressed TCRB transcripts. Only in-frame clones appear in the TCRdb table, and some are missing; sequencing was by immunoSEQ multiplex PCR. The top ten clones hold approximately 0.087% of a sample with hundreds of thousands of clones, around 15% of them seen once. The sequenced sample was naive CD4+ T cells from blood. These receptors were collected from a man younger than 35 in good health.

This clone was seen a few times. V and J are TRBV14 and TRBJ2-5; 8 bases agree with TRBD2. Losses at the gene ends were 1 base for V and 7 bases for J; bases not matched to a gene: 8. Germline lookup yields CDR1 SGHDN and CDR2 FVKESK. The CDR3 totals 15 residues. This CDR3 reads CASSQVNSGVVTQYF. CDR3 sequence (DNA): TGTGCCAGCAGCCAAGTTAATAGCGGGGTGGTGACCCAGTACTTC.

This clone has a handful of counts. The chain combines TRBV6-1 with TRBJ2-1, with 10 bases that match TRBD2. Trimming took 6 bases from V and 7 from J; bases not matched to a gene: 3. This CDR3 is built from 13 residues. Germline V gene sequence: CDR1 MNHNS, CDR2 SASEGT. The CDR3 region has the DNA TGTGCCAGCAGGGGACTAGCGCGGAATGAGCAGTTCTTC. Its protein is CASRGLARNEQFF.